Listed here are 8 T cell receptor beta chains from one sample, sequenced in a study of cytomegalovirus exposure and HLA in healthy donors. Generated by immunoSEQ multiplex PCR, the TCRdb table keeps only in-frame clones and is missing some. Of about 340,000 clones in the sample, 75% to 90% were seen once. Sample: PBMCs. Receptor source: a young woman in good health and CMV-seronegative.

This clone was recorded only once. The chain recombines TRBV11-1 with TRBJ2-7; 10 bases are shared with TRBD2. Germline-derived CDR1 and CDR2 are SGHAT and FQDESV (reference sequence). V lost 3 bases and J lost 3; bases outside the gene matches: 5. The CDR3 consists of 15 residues. CDR3 loop: CASSLGGTSVYEQYF. The CDR3 coding sequence is TGTGCCAGCAGCTTGGGCGGGACTAGCGTCTACGAGCAGTACTTC.

V usage is TRBV18 and J usage is TRBJ2-7; 11 bases agree with TRBD2. The CDR3 is 16 amino acids. Germline CDR1 KGHSH, CDR2 LQKENI. J lost 0 bases, V lost 4 bases, and 5 bases had no gene match. The DNA of the CDR3 is TGTGCCAGCTCACTTACTAGCGGGAGTTTCTCCTACGAGCAGTACTTC. Its translation is CASSLTSGSFSYEQYF.

J is TRBJ1-1 and V is TRBV4-2; D might be TRBD1 (6 bases). CDR3 length equals 15 residues. The germline CDR1 and CDR2 sequences are LGHNA and YNFKEQ. V lost 5 bases and J 4 bases, leaving 17 bases between the germline ends. CDR3 DNA: TGTGCCAGCAGCGACCCCCCAGGGGAGAGCACTGAAGCTTTCTTT. Encoded protein: CASSDPPGESTEAFF.

This clone was detected a few times. The rearrangement uses TRBV11-2 and TRBJ1-5, with 9 positions matching TRBD1. Germline CDR1 is SGHAT and CDR2 is FQNNGV. The CDR3 runs to 15 residues. V lost 3 bases to trimming and J lost 4 bases; unmatched junction nucleotides: 4. The CDR3 is CASSFGTGKNQPQHF. Written as DNA, the CDR3 is TGTGCCAGCAGCTTTGGGACAGGGAAAAATCAGCCCCAGCATTTT.

CDR3 in DNA: TGTGCCAGCAGTTACGGGCGTGGGGGGGAGACCCAGTACTTC. This codes for CASSYGRGGETQYF. The V gene is TRBV6-5, the J gene TRBJ2-5, with D possibly being TRBD2 (6 bases). The CDR3 has 14 amino acids. Germline-derived CDR1 and CDR2 are MNHEY and SVGAGI. Trimming took 2 bases from V and 5 from J, leaving 12 bases between them.

The V and J genes are TRBV9 and TRBJ2-7; possibly TRBD2 for D (5 bases). V lost 9 bases, J lost 6 bases, and 19 bases lay in between. The CDR3 has 13 residues. Germline CDR1 and CDR2: SGDLS and YYNGEE. In DNA form, the CDR3 reads TGTGCCACCCGGGAACGGCGGCAATGCGAGCAGTACTTC. It translates to CATRERRQCEQYF.

The rearrangement joins TRBV2 to TRBJ1-1, with D maybe TRBD1 (5 bases). Trimming removed 4 bases at V and 6 bases at J, with 9 bases between. The V gene's germline CDR1 is SNHLY and CDR2 FYNNEI. The CDR3 runs 12 residues. Here the CDR3 DNA reads TGTGCCAGCAGTGCACAAGGGGCTGAAGCTTTCTTT. As protein: CASSAQGAEAFF.

This clone showed up just a few times. This chain links TRBV6-6 with TRBJ1-2; D is ambiguous. Trimming cost V 3 bases and J 1 base, with 15 bases left between them. This CDR3 contains 16 residues. Germline V gene lookup returns CDR1 MNHNY and CDR2 SVGAGI (reference sequence). The CDR3 loop is CASSYDTVRLNYGYTF. CDR3 sequence (DNA): TGTGCCAGCAGTTATGATACTGTGCGCCTTAACTATGGCTACACCTTC.